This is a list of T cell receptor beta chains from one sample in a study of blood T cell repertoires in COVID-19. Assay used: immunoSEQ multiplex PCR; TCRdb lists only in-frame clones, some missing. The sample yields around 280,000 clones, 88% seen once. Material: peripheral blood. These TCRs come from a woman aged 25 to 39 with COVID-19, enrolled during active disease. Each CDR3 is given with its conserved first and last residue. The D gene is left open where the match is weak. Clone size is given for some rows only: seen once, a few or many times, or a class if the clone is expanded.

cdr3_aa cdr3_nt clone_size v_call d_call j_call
CATSVRQGSYEQYF TGTGCCACCAGCGTCCGACAGGGTTCGTACGAGCAGTACTTC NA TRBV15 TRBD1 TRBJ2-7
CASSPIRGSARELFF TGTGCCAGCAGCCCGATCAGGGGTTCAGCCCGGGAGCTGTTTTTT many TRBV4-2 NA TRBJ2-2
CASSLVAGSLVYGYTF TGTGCCAGCAGCTTAGTGGCAGGGTCTCTGGTCTATGGCTACACCTTC NA TRBV7-2 NA TRBJ1-2
CASSGGPGREDYGYTF TGCGCCAGCAGCGGTGGGCCGGGAAGGGAGGACTATGGCTACACCTTC few TRBV5-1 NA TRBJ1-2
CASGGPEPQHF TGTGCCAGCGGCGGGCCGGAGCCCCAGCATTTT NA TRBV2 NA TRBJ1-5
CASSVASAGGNQPQHF TGTGCCAGCAGTGTCGCCTCCGCGGGGGGCAATCAGCCCCAGCATTTT NA TRBV2 NA TRBJ1-5
CASSQSFGGTSGRDEQFF TGTGCCAGCAGCCAATCATTCGGCGGGACTAGCGGGAGAGATGAGCAGTTCTTC NA TRBV3-1/TRBV3-2 TRBD2 TRBJ2-1
CASSLDGRGNEKLFF TGTGCCAGCAGCTTAGATGGCAGAGGGAACGAAAAACTGTTTTTT NA TRBV7-2 NA TRBJ1-4
CASSQDRGHNSPLHF TGTGCCAGCAGCCAGGACAGGGGGCATAATTCACCCCTCCACTTT NA TRBV3-1/TRBV3-2 TRBD1 TRBJ1-6
CASSLGQLNQPQHF TGTGCCAGCAGTTTGGGACAGCTCAATCAGCCCCAGCATTTT few TRBV28 TRBD1 TRBJ1-5
CASSATSNYGYTF TGTGCCAGCAGCGCGACATCTAACTATGGCTACACCTTC NA TRBV9 NA TRBJ1-2
CASSSSGVDTQYF TGTGCCAGCAGCTCATCAGGGGTAGATACGCAGTATTTT NA TRBV7-2 NA TRBJ2-3
CASSQDGRAYGYTF TGTGCCAGCAGCCAAGATGGGAGGGCCTATGGCTACACCTTC NA TRBV14 NA TRBJ1-2
CASSGGQGDGELFF TGCGCCAGCAGCGGGGGACAGGGCGACGGGGAGCTGTTTTTT NA TRBV5-1 TRBD1 TRBJ2-2
CASRRQNSPLHF TGTGCCAGCAGGCGACAAAATTCACCCCTCCACTTT NA TRBV3-1/TRBV3-2 NA TRBJ1-6
CASSRGLVGHNEQFF TGTGCCAGCAGCCGGGGACTAGTCGGCCACAATGAGCAGTTCTTC NA TRBV6-5 TRBD2 TRBJ2-1
CASSPPPSGRRDGELFF TGTGCCAGCAGCCCGCCCCCCAGCGGGAGGAGGGACGGGGAGCTGTTTTTT NA TRBV9 TRBD2 TRBJ2-2
CASSRDRVLAKNIQYF TGCGCCAGCAGCCGCGACAGGGTCCTAGCCAAAAACATTCAGTACTTC NA TRBV4-1 TRBD1 TRBJ2-4
CASSLASGARQETQYF TGTGCCAGCAGCTTAGCATCTGGGGCACGACAAGAGACCCAGTACTTC NA TRBV11-2 NA TRBJ2-5
CASSQADRNSPLHF TGTGCCAGCAGCCAGGCGGACAGAAATTCACCCCTCCACTTT NA TRBV3-1/TRBV3-2 NA TRBJ1-6
CASSFFRTSGAAYEQYF TGTGCCAGCAGTTTCTTCCGGACTAGCGGGGCGGCCTACGAGCAGTACTTC NA TRBV28 TRBD2 TRBJ2-7
CASSTDPGRTEAFF TGTGCCAGCAGTACGGATCCAGGGCGCACTGAAGCTTTCTTT NA TRBV5-4 NA TRBJ1-1
CASNRGQPLNTGELFF TGTGCCAGCAATCGAGGACAGCCACTGAACACCGGGGAGCTGTTTTTT NA TRBV28 NA TRBJ2-2
CASSFTSGVASYNEQFF TGTGCCAGCAGTTTTACTAGCGGGGTGGCTTCCTACAATGAGCAGTTCTTC NA TRBV5-5 TRBD2 TRBJ2-1
CASSPEASGTSTDTQYF TGCGCCAGCAGCCCGGAAGCTAGCGGAACTAGCACAGATACGCAGTATTTT NA TRBV5-1 TRBD2 TRBJ2-3
CATSRGGTNQETQYF TGTGCCACCAGCAGGGGAGGCACAAACCAAGAGACCCAGTACTTC NA TRBV15 NA TRBJ2-5
CASSLLPDSSYEQYF TGCGCCAGCAGCTTACTTCCGGACAGCAGCTACGAGCAGTACTTC NA TRBV5-1 NA TRBJ2-7
CASSLGTSGFREQFF TGTGCCAGCAGCTTAGGGACTAGCGGTTTTCGGGAGCAGTTCTTC once TRBV11-2 TRBD2 TRBJ2-1
CAWKMRTEILGTQYF TGTGCCTGGAAGATGAGGACAGAGATTCTTGGGACCCAGTACTTC once TRBV30 NA TRBJ2-5
CASSVADTQYF TGTGCCAGCAGTGTCGCAGATACGCAGTATTTT NA TRBV2 NA TRBJ2-3
CASSAGLAGEQFF TGTGCCAGCAGCGCCGGACTAGCGGGTGAGCAGTTCTTC once TRBV5-5 TRBD2 TRBJ2-1
CASSSGLAGPNEQYF TGTGCCAGCAGCAGCGGCCTAGCGGGACCGAACGAGCAGTACTTC NA TRBV28 TRBD2 TRBJ2-7
CASRTSGSTDTQYF TGTGCCAGCAGGACTAGCGGGAGCACAGATACGCAGTATTTT NA TRBV21-1 NA TRBJ2-3
CATSRVLGLAGQETQYF TGTGCCACCAGCAGAGTTTTGGGTCTAGCGGGACAAGAGACCCAGTACTTC NA TRBV15 TRBD2 TRBJ2-5
CASRDNTGMGNTEAFF TGTGCCAGCAGGGATAATACAGGGATGGGGAACACTGAAGCTTTCTTT NA TRBV2 NA TRBJ1-1
CASSPGVNLNTEAFF TGTGCCAGCAGCCCCGGGGTGAACTTGAACACTGAAGCTTTCTTT NA TRBV14 NA TRBJ1-1
CASSLPLQDRGQFF TGTGCCAGCAGCTTACCCCTCCAGGACAGGGGACAGTTCTTC NA TRBV7-9 TRBD1 TRBJ2-1